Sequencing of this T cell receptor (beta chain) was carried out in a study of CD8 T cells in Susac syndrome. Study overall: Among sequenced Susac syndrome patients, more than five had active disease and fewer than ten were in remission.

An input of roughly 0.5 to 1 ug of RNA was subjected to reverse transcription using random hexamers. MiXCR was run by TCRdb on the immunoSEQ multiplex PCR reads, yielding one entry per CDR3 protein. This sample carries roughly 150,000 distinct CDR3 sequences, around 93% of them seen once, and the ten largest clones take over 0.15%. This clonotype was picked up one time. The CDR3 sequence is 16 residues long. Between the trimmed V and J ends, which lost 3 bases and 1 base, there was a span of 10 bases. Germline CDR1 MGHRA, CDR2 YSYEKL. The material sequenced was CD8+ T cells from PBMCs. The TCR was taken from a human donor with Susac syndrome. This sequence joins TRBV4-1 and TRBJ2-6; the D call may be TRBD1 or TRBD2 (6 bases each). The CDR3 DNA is TGCGCCAGCAGCCAGTTAGGGGGGTCTGGGGCCAACGTCCTGACTTTC. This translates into CASSQLGGSGANVLTF.